This section outlines one T cell receptor beta chain sequence together with its context. Its antigen is unknown. Per-base qualities were not stored, and no clone one base away is much larger. The cohort was made up of approximately 700 healthy bone marrow donors. Cohort members were all nominally healthy when sampled, although unrecorded immune exposures were likely present. The donor was CMV seronegative and belonged to the group of roughly 330 seronegative cohort members. Every donor gave a peripheral blood sample, and the peripheral blood mononuclear cells from that sample were used for TCR beta sequencing. The Qiagen DNeasy Blood Extraction Kit was used to extract genomic DNA from the blood cell samples. The sample comes from a study of cytomegalovirus exposure and HLA in healthy donors (dated by TCRdb to 2016 to 2017). Looking at the study overall: An earlier analysis of several hundred of the donors reported 276 Gb of sequence data and 90 million to 120 million unique TCR beta sequences obtained from about 200 million T cells. Roughly 290 gigabases of sequencing data and 75 million to 85 million unique TCR sequences made up an early release that covered about 640 HLA-typed donors. The genetic ancestry cluster associated with self-reported Caucasian donors included 80% to 90% of the roughly 390 genotyped donors. The study aimed to test whether signatures of past pathogen exposure could be identified by cataloging public T cell receptors. The T cell repertoires of some 700 subjects were profiled by immunosequencing and related to cytomegalovirus serostatus. Besides the first cohort of some 670 subjects, a separate validation cohort made up of over 95 different subjects was used. The study combined high-throughput TCR immunosequencing, statistical association of individual TCRs with disease status, and machine learning to predict cytomegalovirus infection status. A later analysis re-analyzed previously published TCR beta repertoires from hundreds of donors and added high-resolution HLA genotyping to study TCR occurrence patterns. In the later analysis, no new phenotypic data were used to find candidate immune exposures; instead, reliance was placed on TCR beta sequences and their occurrence across donors. To decide whether each TCR beta V gene segment behaved as functional or pseudogenic, an earlier analysis of some 570 of the donors relied on high-throughput TCR beta sequencing. Donor age, sex, ethnicity and CMV serostatus were collected together with the repertoire data. In a later genetic analysis, genome-wide SNP genotypes for about three fifths of the roughly 670 donors were used, and that subset was treated as a discovery cohort. All discovery cohort repertoires had been generated on a single sequencing platform. HLA typing included class I and class II loci at four-digit resolution. The number of typed donors differed by locus: 629-630 for A, B, C, DRB1 and DQB1; some 540 for DQA1; approximately 600 for DPA1; and approximately 450 for DPB1. Roughly 5 DR-DQ haplotypes were handled as single units for association and clustering because linkage in the cohort was strong. Among almost 400 genotyped donors of the cohort, an average of approximately 230,000 unique TCR beta nucleotide sequences were sequenced per donor, about a sixth of them non-productive.

Results the study describes overall, beyond this receptor: In a later analysis, the rate of TCR association differed among HLA loci, with DRB1 alleles having the most associated TCRs and HLA-C alleles having the fewest. In a later genetic analysis, a missense DCLRE1C variant was associated with V-gene and J-gene trimming of TCR beta chains, and the association was replicated in an independent cohort. In the study, about 150 TCR beta chains were listed as associated with cytomegalovirus. At a false discovery rate of 0.05, a later analysis linked some 18,000 TCR beta sequences to specific HLA alleles. Because the 87-base-pair reads could not distinguish some IMGT-functional V segments, including TRBV6-2 and TRBV6-3, those segments were excluded. When HLA alleles, especially DR and DQ, strongly co-occurred, TCR associations were difficult to assign to individual alleles. Immune exposure information for the cohort was limited to CMV serostatus. A later analysis found that HLA-associated TCR beta chains were more clonally expanded and had lower generation probabilities than equally common non-associated chains. The authors suggested that the approach could potentially be generalized to other disease states and immunological phenotypes. Sequencing depth was assumed to be roughly uniform across donors in the presence/absence analyses, though that assumption may not hold. In vitro tests confirmed that a few of the cytomegalovirus-associated TCR beta chains recognize cytomegalovirus antigens. Because some donors lacked HLA typing at each locus, the association tests relied only on the typed subset. A group of highly shared sequence variants was considered likely to be a technical artifact of the sequencing pipeline. Broadly in line with IMGT annotations, most TCR beta V segments showed up in productive rearrangements about 87% or about 30% of the time in an earlier analysis of roughly 590 of the donors. Compared with the roughly 720-donor mean, donors in an Asian-associated ancestry cluster had fewer N-insertions in productive TCRs, according to a later genetic analysis. Because counts were too low, some 16 rarely observed V segments, including chromosome 9 orphons, were excluded from the earlier analysis of 587 of the donors. Linkage disequilibrium might explain the correlated functional status among segregating V segments, but an unknown experimental factor could not be ruled out. Most TCR sequences were observed very rarely across donors, whereas some public TCRs were present in many individuals. A further reported finding was that TCR beta sequences accurately predicted the HLA-A and HLA-B alleles for most subjects in the first cohort. In this cohort, only TCR beta chains were sequenced, and detectable features were limited by the absence of alpha or paired-chain data. A later analysis found that most CMV-associated TCR beta chains appeared HLA-restricted, with HLA associations seemingly driven largely by CMV exposure. The classifier was reported to diagnose cytomegalovirus status with high specificity and sensitivity in both the original cohort and the validation cohort. In a later analysis, several top co-occurrence clusters were reported to appear linked to parvovirus B19, influenza, CMV and Epstein-Barr virus.

Preparation of the library involved the immunoSEQ multiplex PCR assay. The multiplex PCR relied on a mix of 60 forward primers for TCR Vbeta segments and 13 reverse primers for TCR Jbeta segments. The CDR3 region of rearranged TCR beta genes was amplified from genomic DNA with a multiplex PCR assay. On the Illumina HiSeq System, the amplified TCR beta libraries were sequenced as 87-base-pair reads. Concerning the study's data processing: In a later analysis, tens of millions of unique TCR beta chains were counted across the roughly 610 repertoires, and roughly 11 million of these chains were shared by at least two donors. A nearest-neighbor algorithm error-corrected the raw reads and collapsed the reads into unique sequences, merging closely related sequences to remove PCR and sequencing errors. To assign V, D and J gene segments, CDR3 sequences were aligned to IMGT reference sequences. For a sequence to be retained, a match of at least six nucleotides to both a V gene segment and a J gene segment was required. Rearrangements were classified as productive when the CDR3 lacked stop codons and remained in frame with V and J, and all other rearrangements were classified as non-productive. Following IMGT convention, CDR3 was defined as the stretch from the second conserved V-encoded cysteine up to the conserved J-encoded phenylalanine. Sequences without an unambiguous match to a single V gene segment were excluded from the earlier analysis of approximately 600 of the donors. In an earlier analysis of about 590 of the donors, a V segment was called functional when productive rearrangements were above 56.7%, and segregating when the standard deviation between donors exceeded 5%. A statistical classification framework was built for diagnosing cytomegalovirus status from the catalog of TCR beta chain sequences. In a later analysis, V and J genes were assigned by comparing TCR nucleotide sequences against IMGT/GENE-DB human TR gene sequences. A later analysis assigned CDR3 sequences and most-parsimonious VDJ recombination scenarios with the TCRdist pipeline. In a later analysis, every TCR beta chain was defined by the combination of its CDR3 amino acid sequence and its V-gene family, and reads without a unique V-gene family were dropped. As a way to deal with suspected cross-contamination and a sequencing artifact, a later analysis dropped hundreds of nucleotide sequences that were highly shared and had low generation probability. In a later analysis, a clonal expansion index was calculated for each public chain from normalized within-repertoire ranks of inferred template counts. In a later analysis, generation probabilities were computed with a VDJ recombination model fitted to out-of-frame rearrangements, and the resulting probabilities were checked against IGoR. Hypergeometric tests were used in a later analysis to score TCR-TCR, TCR-HLA and TCR-CMV co-occurrence, with a repertoire-size bias correction applied to the TCR pairs. False discovery rates were estimated in a later analysis by permuting HLA or CMV assignments 20 times. In a later analysis, co-occurring TCRs were grouped with DBSCAN, and TCRdist sequence similarity was added when clustering was performed within HLA-allele-positive subsets. Co-occurrence clustering excluded repertoires with fewer than 30,000 or more than 120,000 public chains, plus five with anomalous nucleotide sharing. Held by TCRdb, this immuneACCESS table contains in-frame sequences only and omits some clones. Under half of the omission traces to an unresolved V gene where checked; the cause of the rest is unknown. V and J calls and clone size follow that table, whereas D and trimming were derived from the DNA. For this sample the table gives about 170,000 clones, of which around 80% were detected only once. About 2.5% of the sample belongs to the ten largest clones.

The germline ends are 19 bases apart after V is trimmed by 4 bases and J by 4 bases. The CDR3 starts with the cysteine, ends with the phenylalanine, and has 16 residues. The entry retains the CDR3 DNA only, 48 bases that are in frame from base 1. CDR1 and CDR2 were assigned from the germline V gene (reference sequence) as SEHNR and FQNEAQ. This clonotype originated in a woman between 50 and 59 years old in good health and CMV-seronegative. Sequencing was performed on PBMCs. The chain is encoded by TRBV7-9 joined to TRBJ1-2; a weak D assignment points to TRBD1 (6 bases agree). The CDR3 reads CASSSTGGAYGYGYTF. The base sequence is TGTGCCAGCAGCTCTACGGGGGGGGCGTACGGCTATGGCTACACCTTC. Beyond the CDR3, the reference TRBV7-9 and TRBJ1-2 genes provide the residues; the full variable domain reads: DTGVSQNPRHKITKRGQNVTFRCDPISEHNRLYWYRQTLGQGPEFLTYFQNEAQLEKSRLLSDRFSAERPKGSFSTLEIQRTEQGDSAMYLCASSSTGGAYGYGYTFGSGTRLTVV.